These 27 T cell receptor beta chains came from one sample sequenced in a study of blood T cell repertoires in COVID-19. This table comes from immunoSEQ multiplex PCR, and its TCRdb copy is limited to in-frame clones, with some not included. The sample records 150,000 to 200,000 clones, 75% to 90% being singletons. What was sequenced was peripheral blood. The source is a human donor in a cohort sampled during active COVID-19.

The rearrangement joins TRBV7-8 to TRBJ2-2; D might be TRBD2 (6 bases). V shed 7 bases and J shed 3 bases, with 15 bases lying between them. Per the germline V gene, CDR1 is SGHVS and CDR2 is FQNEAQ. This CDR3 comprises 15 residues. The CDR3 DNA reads TGTGCCAGCACCTCCTTATCGGGGGACACCGGGGAGCTGTTTTTT. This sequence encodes CASTSLSGDTGELFF. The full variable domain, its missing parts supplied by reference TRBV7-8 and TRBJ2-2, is GAGVSQSPRYKVAKRGQDVALRCDPISGHVSLFWYQQALGQGPEFLTYFQNEAQLDKSGLPSDRFFAERPEGSVSTLKIQRTQQEDSAVYLCASTSLSGDTGELFFGEGSRLTVL.

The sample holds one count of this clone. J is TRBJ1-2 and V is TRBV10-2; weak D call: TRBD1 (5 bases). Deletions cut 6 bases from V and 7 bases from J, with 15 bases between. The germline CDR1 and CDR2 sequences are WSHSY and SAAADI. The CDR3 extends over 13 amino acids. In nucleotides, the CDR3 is TGCGCCAGCAGGGAGGGAGGGGTTGGTGGCTACACCTTC. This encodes CASREGGVGGYTF.

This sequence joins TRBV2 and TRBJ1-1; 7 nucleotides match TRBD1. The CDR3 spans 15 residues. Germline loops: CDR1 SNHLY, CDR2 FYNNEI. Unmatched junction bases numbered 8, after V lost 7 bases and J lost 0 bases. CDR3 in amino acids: CASTRGQAMNTEAFF. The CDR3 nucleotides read TGTGCCAGCACTCGAGGACAGGCAATGAACACTGAAGCTTTCTTT.

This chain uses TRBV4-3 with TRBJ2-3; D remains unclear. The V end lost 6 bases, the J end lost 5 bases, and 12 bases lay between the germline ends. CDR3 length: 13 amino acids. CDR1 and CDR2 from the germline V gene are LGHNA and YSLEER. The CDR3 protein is CASSLVGVDTQYF. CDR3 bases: TGCGCCAGCAGTCTCGTCGGAGTAGATACGCAGTATTTT.

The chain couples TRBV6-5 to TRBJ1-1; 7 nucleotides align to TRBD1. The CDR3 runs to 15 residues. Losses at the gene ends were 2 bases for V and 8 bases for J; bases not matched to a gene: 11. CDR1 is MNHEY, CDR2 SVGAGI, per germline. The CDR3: CASSYLRGRNGEAFF. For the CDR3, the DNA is TGTGCCAGCAGTTACCTCAGGGGGAGGAACGGGGAAGCTTTCTTT.

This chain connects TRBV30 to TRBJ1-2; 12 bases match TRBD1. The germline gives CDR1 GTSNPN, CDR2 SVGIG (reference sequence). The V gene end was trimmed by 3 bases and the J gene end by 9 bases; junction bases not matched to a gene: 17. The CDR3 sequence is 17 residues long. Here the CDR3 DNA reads TGTGCCTGGAGCCATTCCGGGACAGGGGGCGATGCCGGACGCTACACCTTC. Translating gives CAWSHSGTGGDAGRYTF.

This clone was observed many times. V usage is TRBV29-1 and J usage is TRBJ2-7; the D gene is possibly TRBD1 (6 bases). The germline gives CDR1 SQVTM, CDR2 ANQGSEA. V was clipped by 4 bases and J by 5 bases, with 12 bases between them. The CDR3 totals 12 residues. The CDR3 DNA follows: TGCAGCGTTGCTAGAACAGGGAACGAGCAGTACTTC. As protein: CSVARTGNEQYF.

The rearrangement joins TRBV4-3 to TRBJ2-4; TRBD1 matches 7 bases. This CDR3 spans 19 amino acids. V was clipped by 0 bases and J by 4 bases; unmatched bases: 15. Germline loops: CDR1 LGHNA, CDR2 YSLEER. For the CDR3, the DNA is TGCGCCAGCAGCCAAGATGGTACTTTTAGTGGGACAGCAAAAAACATTCAGTACTTC. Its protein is CASSQDGTFSGTAKNIQYF.

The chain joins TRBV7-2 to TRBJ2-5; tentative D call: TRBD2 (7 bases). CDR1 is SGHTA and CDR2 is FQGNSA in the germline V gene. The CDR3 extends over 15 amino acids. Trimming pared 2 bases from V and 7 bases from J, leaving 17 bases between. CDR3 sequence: CASSLYGTGGGTQYF. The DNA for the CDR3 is TGTGCCAGCAGCTTATATGGGACGGGGGGCGGGACCCAGTACTTC.

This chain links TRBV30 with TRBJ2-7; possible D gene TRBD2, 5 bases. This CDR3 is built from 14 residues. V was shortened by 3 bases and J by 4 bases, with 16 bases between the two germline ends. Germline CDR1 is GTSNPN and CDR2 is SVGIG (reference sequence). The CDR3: CAWRKLDSRYEQYF. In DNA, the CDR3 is TGTGCCTGGAGGAAGCTGGACTCCCGTTACGAGCAGTACTTC. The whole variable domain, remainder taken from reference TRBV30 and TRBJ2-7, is SQTIHQWPATLVQPVGSPLSLECTVEGTSNPNLYWYRQAAGRGLQLLFYSVGIGQISSEVPQNLSASRPQDRQFILSSKKLLLSDSGFYLCAWRKLDSRYEQYFGPGTRLTVT.

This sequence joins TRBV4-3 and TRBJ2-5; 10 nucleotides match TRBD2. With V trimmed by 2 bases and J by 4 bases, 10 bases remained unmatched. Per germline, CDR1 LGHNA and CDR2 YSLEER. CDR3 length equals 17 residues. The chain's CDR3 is CASSQLAGAGGGETQYF. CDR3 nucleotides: TGCGCCAGCAGCCAACTAGCGGGAGCGGGGGGAGGAGAGACCCAGTACTTC.

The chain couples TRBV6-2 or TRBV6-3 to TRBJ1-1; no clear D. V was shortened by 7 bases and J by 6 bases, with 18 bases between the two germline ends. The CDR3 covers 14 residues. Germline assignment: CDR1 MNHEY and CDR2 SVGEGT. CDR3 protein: CASTPPWTYSEAFF. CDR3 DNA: TGTGCCAGCACCCCACCTTGGACTTATTCTGAAGCTTTCTTT.

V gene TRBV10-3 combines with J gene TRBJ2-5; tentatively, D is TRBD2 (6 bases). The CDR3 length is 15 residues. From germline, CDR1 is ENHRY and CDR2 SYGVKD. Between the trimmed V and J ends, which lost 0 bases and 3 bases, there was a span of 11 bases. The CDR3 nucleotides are TGTGCCATCAGTGAGTCGGGGGGAAGAGAAGAGACCCAGTACTTC. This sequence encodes CAISESGGREETQYF.

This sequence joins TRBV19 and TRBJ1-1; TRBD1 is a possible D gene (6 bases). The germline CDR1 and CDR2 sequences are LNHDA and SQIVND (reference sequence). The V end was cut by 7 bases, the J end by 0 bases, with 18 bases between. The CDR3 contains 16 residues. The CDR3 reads CASTRGGRSLNTEAFF. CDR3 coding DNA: TGTGCCAGTACCCGCGGGGGGCGGTCTTTGAACACTGAAGCTTTCTTT. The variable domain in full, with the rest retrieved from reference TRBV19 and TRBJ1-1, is DGGITQSPKYLFRKEGQNVTLSCEQNLNHDAMYWYRQDPGQGLRLIYYSQIVNDFQKGDIAEGYSVSREKKESFPLTVTSAQKNPTAFYLCASTRGGRSLNTEAFFGQGTRLTVV.

This CDR3 is CASSTFGQGIGEQYF. CDR3 sequence (DNA): TGTGCCAGCAGCACGTTCGGACAGGGAATTGGGGAGCAGTACTTC. The V and J genes are TRBV5-5 and TRBJ2-7; 8 bases are shared with TRBD1. This CDR3 has 15 residues. Unmatched junction bases numbered 13, after V lost 4 bases and J lost 7 bases. Germline V lookup: CDR1 SGHKS, CDR2 YYEKEE (reference sequence).

CDR3 nucleotides: TGTGCCAGCAGCCTGGCCCGGAGGAGCACAGATACGCAGTATTTT. Translated: CASSLARRSTDTQYF. The genes are TRBV14 and TRBJ2-3, with a weak D call TRBD2 (5 bases). Trimming took off 4 bases at V and 0 bases at J, with 11 bases between the two ends. This CDR3 spans 15 amino acids. Germline CDR1 and CDR2: SGHDN and FVKESK.

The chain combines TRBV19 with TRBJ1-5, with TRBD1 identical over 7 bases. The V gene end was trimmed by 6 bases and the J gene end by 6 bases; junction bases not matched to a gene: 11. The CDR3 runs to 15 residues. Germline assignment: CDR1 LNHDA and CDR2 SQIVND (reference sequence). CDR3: CASSSTGVQGQPQHF. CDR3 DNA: TGTGCCAGTAGCTCTACAGGGGTTCAGGGTCAGCCCCAGCATTTT. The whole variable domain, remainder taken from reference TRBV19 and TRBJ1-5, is DGGITQSPKYLFRKEGQNVTLSCEQNLNHDAMYWYRQDPGQGLRLIYYSQIVNDFQKGDIAEGYSVSREKKESFPLTVTSAQKNPTAFYLCASSSTGVQGQPQHFGDGTRLSIL.

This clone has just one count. CDR3 sequence (DNA): TGTGCCAGCAGTTACTCGAGAGGATTCTACGAGCAGTACTTC. It specifies CASSYSRGFYEQYF. This chain connects TRBV6-2 or TRBV6-3 to TRBJ2-7, with D hard to call. Germline loops: CDR1 MNHEY, CDR2 SVGEGT. V gave up 0 bases and J gave up 3 bases, with 9 bases separating them. CDR3 length: 14 residues.

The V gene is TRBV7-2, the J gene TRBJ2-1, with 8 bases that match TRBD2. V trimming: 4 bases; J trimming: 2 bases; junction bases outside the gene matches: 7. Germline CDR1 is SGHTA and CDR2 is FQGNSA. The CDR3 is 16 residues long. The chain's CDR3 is CASSWYRAGAYNEQFF. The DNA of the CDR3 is TGTGCCAGCAGCTGGTATAGAGCGGGAGCCTACAATGAGCAGTTCTTC.

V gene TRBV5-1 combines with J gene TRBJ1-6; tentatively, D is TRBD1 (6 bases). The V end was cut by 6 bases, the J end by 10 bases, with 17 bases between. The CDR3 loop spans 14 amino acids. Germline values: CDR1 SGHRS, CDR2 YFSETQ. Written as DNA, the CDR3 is TGCGCCAGCAATGCAGTCGGGGGGCGGTCACCCCTCCACTTT. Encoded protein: CASNAVGGRSPLHF.

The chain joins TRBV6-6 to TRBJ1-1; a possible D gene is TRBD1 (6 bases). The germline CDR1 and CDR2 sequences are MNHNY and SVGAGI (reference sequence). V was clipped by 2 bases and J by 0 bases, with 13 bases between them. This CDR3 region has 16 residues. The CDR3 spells CASSYSRTVMNTEAFF. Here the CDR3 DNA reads TGTGCCAGCAGTTACAGCAGGACAGTAATGAACACTGAAGCTTTCTTT.

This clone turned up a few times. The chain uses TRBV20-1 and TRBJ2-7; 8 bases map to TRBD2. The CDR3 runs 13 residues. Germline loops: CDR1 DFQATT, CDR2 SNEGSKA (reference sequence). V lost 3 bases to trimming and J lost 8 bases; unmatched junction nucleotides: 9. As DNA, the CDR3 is TGCAGTGCTAGTTTCAGCGGGAGCGGGAAGCAGTACTTC. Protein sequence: CSASFSGSGKQYF.

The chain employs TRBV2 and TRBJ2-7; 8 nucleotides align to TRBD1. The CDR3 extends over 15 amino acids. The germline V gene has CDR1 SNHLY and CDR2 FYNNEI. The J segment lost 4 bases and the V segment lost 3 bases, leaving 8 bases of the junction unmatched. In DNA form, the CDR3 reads TGTGCCAGCAGTGAGTCGTGGACAGGGAATTACGAGCAGTACTTC. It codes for CASSESWTGNYEQYF.

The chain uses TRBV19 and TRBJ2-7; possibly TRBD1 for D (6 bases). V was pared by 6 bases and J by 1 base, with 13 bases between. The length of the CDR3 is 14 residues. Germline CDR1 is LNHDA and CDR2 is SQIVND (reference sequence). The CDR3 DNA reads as TGTGCCAGTAGATCAAACAGGGTTTCCTACGAGCAGTACTTC. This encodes CASRSNRVSYEQYF. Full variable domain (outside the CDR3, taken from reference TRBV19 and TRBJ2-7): DGGITQSPKYLFRKEGQNVTLSCEQNLNHDAMYWYRQDPGQGLRLIYYSQIVNDFQKGDIAEGYSVSREKKESFPLTVTSAQKNPTAFYLCASRSNRVSYEQYFGPGTRLTVT.

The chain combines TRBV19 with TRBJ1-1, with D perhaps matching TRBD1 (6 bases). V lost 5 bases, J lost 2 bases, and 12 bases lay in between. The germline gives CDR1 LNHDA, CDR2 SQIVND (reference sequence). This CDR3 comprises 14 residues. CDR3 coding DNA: TGTGCCAGTAGTGTGGACAGCTATAACACTGAAGCTTTCTTT. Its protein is CASSVDSYNTEAFF. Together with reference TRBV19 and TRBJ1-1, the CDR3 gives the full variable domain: DGGITQSPKYLFRKEGQNVTLSCEQNLNHDAMYWYRQDPGQGLRLIYYSQIVNDFQKGDIAEGYSVSREKKESFPLTVTSAQKNPTAFYLCASSVDSYNTEAFFGQGTRLTVV.

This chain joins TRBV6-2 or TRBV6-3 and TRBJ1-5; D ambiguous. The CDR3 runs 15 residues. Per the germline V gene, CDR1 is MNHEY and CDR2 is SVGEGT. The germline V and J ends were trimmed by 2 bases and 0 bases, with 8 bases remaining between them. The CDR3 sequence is CASSYEAFSNQPQHF. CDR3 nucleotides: TGTGCCAGCAGTTACGAGGCCTTTAGCAATCAGCCCCAGCATTTT.

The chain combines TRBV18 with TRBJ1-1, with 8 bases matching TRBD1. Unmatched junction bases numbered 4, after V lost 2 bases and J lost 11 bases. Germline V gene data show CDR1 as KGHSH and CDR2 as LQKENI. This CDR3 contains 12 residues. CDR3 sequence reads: CASSPKAGGAFF. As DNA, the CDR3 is TGTGCCAGCTCACCAAAGGCAGGGGGCGCTTTCTTT.